This passage covers 15 T cell receptor beta chains from one sample sequenced in a study of siplizumab effects on memory and regulatory T cells. The repertoire was sequenced with immunoSEQ multiplex PCR; TCRdb's copy has only in-frame clones and lacks some. The table has 85,000 to 130,000 clones, 94% seen once; the top ten hold about 0.6%. Material: Tregs sorted from blood. Receptor source: a human donor in good health.

The CDR3 loop is CASSIRPGLGYEQYF. In nucleotides, the CDR3 is TGTGCCAGTAGTATCAGGCCAGGTCTTGGCTACGAGCAGTACTTC. The genes are TRBV19 and TRBJ2-7; D ambiguous. Germline CDR1 reads LNHDA; CDR2 reads SQIVND (reference sequence). V was cut by 3 bases and J by 3 bases, with 15 bases left in between. This CDR3 has 15 amino acids.

Here the CDR3 reads CASRSPGLAETGELFF. The DNA of the CDR3 is TGTGCCAGCAGATCACCGGGACTAGCGGAGACCGGGGAGCTGTTTTTT. J is TRBJ2-2 and V is TRBV2; the match to TRBD2 covers 11 bases. Unmatched junction bases numbered 8, after V lost 6 bases and J lost 5 bases. This CDR3 contains 16 residues. CDR1 and CDR2 (germline): SNHLY, FYNNEI.

The CDR3 here is CASSLRTSGSDEQYF. CDR3 nucleotide sequence: TGTGCCAGCAGCCTCCGGACTAGCGGGAGCGACGAGCAGTACTTC. V is TRBV13 and J is TRBJ2-7, with TRBD2 matching 13 bases. Per the germline V gene, CDR1 is PRHDT and CDR2 is FYEKMQ (reference sequence). The CDR3 spans 15 residues. The V and J ends lost 5 bases and 5 bases, in that order; junction bases with no gene match: 6.

This clone was observed once. The CDR3 loop reads CASSLQGDNSPLHF. In DNA form, the CDR3 reads TGTGCCAGCTCACTCCAGGGGGATAATTCACCCCTCCACTTT. The chain couples TRBV18 to TRBJ1-6; TRBD1 matches at 7 bases. Germline CDR1 is KGHSH and CDR2 is LQKENI. The CDR3 contains 14 residues. Trimming removed 4 bases from V and 5 bases from J; junction bases left unmatched: 2.

The chain joins TRBV29-1 to TRBJ1-2; TRBD1 matches 9 bases. The CDR3 runs 14 residues. Germline assignment: CDR1 SQVTM and CDR2 ANQGSEA. V lost 5 bases, J lost 3 bases, and 7 bases stayed unmatched. The CDR3 nucleotides read TGCAGCGTTCGTACAGGGGGCGCCGACTATGGCTACACCTTC. Encoded protein: CSVRTGGADYGYTF.

The chain couples TRBV25-1 to TRBJ1-1, with 10 bases matching TRBD1. The CDR3 has 14 residues. V dropped 5 bases and J dropped 6; count of bases not matched to a gene: 6. Per the germline V gene, CDR1 is MGHDK and CDR2 is SYGVNS. CDR3 DNA: TGTGCCAGCAGTCGGACAGGGGGAAGCCCTGAAGCTTTCTTT. Its protein product is CASSRTGGSPEAFF.

This clone was detected once. The chain joins TRBV5-4 to TRBJ2-1; TRBD2 is a possible D gene (5 bases). This CDR3 region has 17 residues. The V end was cut by 1 base, the J end by 4 bases, with 18 bases between. The germline V gene has CDR1 SGHNT and CDR2 YYREEE (reference sequence). The CDR3 DNA is TGTGCCAGCAGCTTGAGGGTCGGACTGACGATTTACAATGAGCAGTTCTTC. Translation gives CASSLRVGLTIYNEQFF.

This sequence joins TRBV5-4 and TRBJ2-5; no definite D call. The V end lost 5 bases, the J end lost 1 base, and 15 bases lay between the germline ends. This CDR3 spans 15 amino acids. CDR1 and CDR2 from the germline V gene are SGHNT and YYREEE (reference sequence). The CDR3: CASSSPSRAQETQYF. The CDR3 nucleotides read TGTGCCAGCAGTTCCCCGAGCCGAGCCCAAGAGACCCAGTACTTC. Drawing the rest from reference TRBV5-4 and TRBJ2-5, the complete variable domain is ETGVTQSPTHLIKTRGQQVTLRCSSQSGHNTVSWYQQALGQGPQFIFQYYREEENGRGNFPPRFSGLQFPNYSSELNVNALELDDSALYLCASSSPSRAQETQYFGPGTRLLVL.

The chain links TRBV19 to TRBJ2-2, with D possibly being TRBD2 (6 bases). V was clipped by 7 bases and J by 3 bases, with 15 bases between them. This CDR3 contains 15 residues. Germline V CDR1 and CDR2: LNHDA, SQIVND (reference sequence). In nucleotides, the CDR3 is TGTGCCAGTATCACCCCGGGGAGGTACACCGGGGAGCTGTTTTTT. This translates into CASITPGRYTGELFF.

The chain links TRBV18 to TRBJ2-5; 8 bases align to TRBD2. This CDR3 spans 14 amino acids. Germline V CDR1 and CDR2: KGHSH, LQKENI. Losses at the gene ends were 3 bases for V and 1 base for J; bases not matched to a gene: 1. CDR3 sequence (DNA): TGTGCCAGCTCACCCGGGACTAGCCAAGAGACCCAGTACTTC. Encoded protein: CASSPGTSQETQYF.

The V and J genes are TRBV20-1 and TRBJ2-7, with no clear D. Trimming took off 4 bases at V and 2 bases at J, with 6 bases between the two ends. The CDR3 covers 11 residues. Germline V gene sequence: CDR1 DFQATT, CDR2 SNEGSKA (reference sequence). The CDR3 region is CSATGTYEQYF. DNA for the CDR3: TGCAGTGCTACAGGAACCTACGAGCAGTACTTC.

The rearrangement links TRBV9 to TRBJ2-7; the D is unclear. This CDR3 region has 15 residues. Trimming removed 4 bases at V and 0 bases at J, with 14 bases between. Germline lookup yields CDR1 SGDLS and CDR2 YYNGEE. The CDR3 is CASSPLALHSYEQYF. As DNA, the CDR3 is TGTGCCAGCAGCCCTCTGGCCCTACACTCCTACGAGCAGTACTTC.

J is TRBJ1-1 and V is TRBV2, with a possible D match to TRBD1 (5 bases). From germline, CDR1 is SNHLY and CDR2 FYNNEI. Trimming removed 4 bases from V and 6 bases from J, with 12 bases in between. The CDR3 has 13 residues. CDR3 sequence: CASSGRVLAEAFF. In nucleotides, the CDR3 is TGTGCCAGCAGTGGCAGGGTGTTGGCTGAAGCTTTCTTT. Filled out from reference TRBV2 and TRBJ1-1, the complete variable domain reads EPEVTQTPSHQVTQMGQEVILRCVPISNHLYFYWYRQILGQKVEFLVSFYNNEISEKSEIFDDQFSVERPDGSNFTLKIRSTKLEDSAMYFCASSGRVLAEAFFGQGTRLTVV.

This sequence joins TRBV19 and TRBJ2-7; D is possibly TRBD1 (6 bases). Germline lookup yields CDR1 LNHDA and CDR2 SQIVND (reference sequence). Trimming took off 5 bases at V and 3 bases at J, with 17 bases between the two ends. This CDR3 region has 15 residues. The CDR3 loop reads CASSPYDRSNYEQYF. DNA of the CDR3: TGTGCCAGTAGTCCCTATGACAGGTCGAACTACGAGCAGTACTTC.

This clone showed up just once. J is TRBJ1-2 and V is TRBV25-1; 8 bases align to TRBD1. Germline CDR1 is MGHDK and CDR2 is SYGVNS. The V and J ends lost 6 bases and 5 bases, in that order; junction bases with no gene match: 14. The CDR3 loop spans 16 amino acids. The CDR3: CASRDARTGRSYGYTF. The DNA for the CDR3 is TGTGCCAGCAGAGATGCTAGGACAGGGCGGTCATATGGCTACACCTTC.